This T cell receptor beta chain stems from a study of cytomegalovirus exposure and HLA in healthy donors. Both 60 Vbeta primers and 13 Jbeta primers went into the PCR. Generated by immunoSEQ multiplex PCR, the TCRdb table keeps only in-frame clones and is missing some. The data hold under 200,000 clones, with 70% to 80% observed a single time. The source material was PBMCs. The source of this sequence is a male donor in good health and CMV-seropositive.

The CDR3 DNA follows: TGCGCCAGCAGCCAAGTGGGGACAGCACCCGGGGAGCTGTTTTTT. Its translation: CASSQVGTAPGELFF. The chain couples TRBV4-1 to TRBJ2-2; TRBD1 aligns across 7 bases. J was trimmed by 6 bases and V by 1 base; bases with no gene match: 5. Per the germline V gene, CDR1 is MGHRA and CDR2 is YSYEKL. This CDR3 region has 15 residues.